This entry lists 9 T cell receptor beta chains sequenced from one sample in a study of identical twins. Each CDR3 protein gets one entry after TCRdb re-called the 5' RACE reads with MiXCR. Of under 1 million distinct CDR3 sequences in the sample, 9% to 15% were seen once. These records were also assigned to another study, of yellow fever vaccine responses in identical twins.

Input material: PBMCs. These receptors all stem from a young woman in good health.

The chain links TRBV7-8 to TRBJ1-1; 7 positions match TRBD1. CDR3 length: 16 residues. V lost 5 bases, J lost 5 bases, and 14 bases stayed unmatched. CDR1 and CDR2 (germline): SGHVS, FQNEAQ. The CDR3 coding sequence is TGTGCCAGCAGCCCCCCCGCAGGGCAGGGGGGGACTGAAGCTTTCTTT. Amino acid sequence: CASSPPAGQGGTEAFF.

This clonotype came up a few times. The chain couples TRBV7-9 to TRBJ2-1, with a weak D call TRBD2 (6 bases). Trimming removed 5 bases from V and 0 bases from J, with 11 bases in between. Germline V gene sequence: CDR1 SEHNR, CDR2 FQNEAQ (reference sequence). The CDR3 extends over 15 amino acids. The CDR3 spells CASSRGTPSYNEQFF. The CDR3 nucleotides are TGTGCCAGCAGCCGCGGGACTCCCTCCTACAATGAGCAGTTCTTC.

Written as DNA, the CDR3 is TGTGCCAGCAGTTTGGTTCGTGGCGGGGCCCAGACCCAGTACTTC. Amino acids: CASSLVRGGAQTQYF. The genes are TRBV28 and TRBJ2-5; possibly TRBD2 for D (6 bases). CDR1 and CDR2 (germline): MDHEN, SYDVKM. This CDR3 contains 15 residues. Trimming took 3 bases from V and 6 from J, leaving 17 bases between them.

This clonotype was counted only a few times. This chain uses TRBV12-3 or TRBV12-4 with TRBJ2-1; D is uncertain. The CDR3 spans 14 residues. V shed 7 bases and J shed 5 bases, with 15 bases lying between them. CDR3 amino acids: CASTRPPFNNEQFF. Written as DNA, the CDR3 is TGTGCCAGCACCCGCCCCCCATTTAACAATGAGCAGTTCTTC.

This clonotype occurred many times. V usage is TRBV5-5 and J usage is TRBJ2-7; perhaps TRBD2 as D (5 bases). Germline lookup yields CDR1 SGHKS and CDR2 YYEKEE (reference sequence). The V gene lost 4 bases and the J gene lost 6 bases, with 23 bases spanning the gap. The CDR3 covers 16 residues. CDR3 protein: CASSRAGLAYGLEQYF. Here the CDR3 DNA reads TGTGCCAGCAGCCGCGCGGGTTTGGCGTATGGGCTCGAGCAGTACTTC.

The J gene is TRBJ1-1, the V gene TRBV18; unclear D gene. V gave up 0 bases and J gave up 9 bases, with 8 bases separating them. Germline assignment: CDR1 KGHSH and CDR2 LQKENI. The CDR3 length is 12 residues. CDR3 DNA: TGTGCCAGCTCACCACCCCGGGCCCAAGCTTTCTTT. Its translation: CASSPPRAQAFF.

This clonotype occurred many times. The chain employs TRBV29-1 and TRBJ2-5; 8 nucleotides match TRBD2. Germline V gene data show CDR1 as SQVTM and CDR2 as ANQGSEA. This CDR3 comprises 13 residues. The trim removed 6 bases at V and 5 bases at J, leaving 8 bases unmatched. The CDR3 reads CSVTLRLAETQYF. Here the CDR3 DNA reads TGCAGCGTGACCCTTCGACTAGCGGAGACCCAGTACTTC.

The CDR3: CASSYGTSDLYEQYF. The CDR3 DNA reads as TGTGCCAGCAGCTACGGGACTAGCGATCTCTACGAGCAGTACTTC. The J gene is TRBJ2-7, the V gene TRBV11-2; 10 bases align to TRBD2. This CDR3 region has 15 residues. The V segment lost 4 bases and the J segment 3 bases; nucleotides outside the gene matches: 6. Per germline, CDR1 SGHAT and CDR2 FQNNGV.

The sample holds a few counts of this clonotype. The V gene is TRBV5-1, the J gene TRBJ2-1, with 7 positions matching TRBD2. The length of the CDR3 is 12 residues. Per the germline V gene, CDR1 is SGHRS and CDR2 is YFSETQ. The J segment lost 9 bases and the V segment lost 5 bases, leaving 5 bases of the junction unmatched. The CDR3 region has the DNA TGCGCCAGCAGTAGGACTAGGTTTGAGCAGTTCTTC. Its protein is CASSRTRFEQFF.